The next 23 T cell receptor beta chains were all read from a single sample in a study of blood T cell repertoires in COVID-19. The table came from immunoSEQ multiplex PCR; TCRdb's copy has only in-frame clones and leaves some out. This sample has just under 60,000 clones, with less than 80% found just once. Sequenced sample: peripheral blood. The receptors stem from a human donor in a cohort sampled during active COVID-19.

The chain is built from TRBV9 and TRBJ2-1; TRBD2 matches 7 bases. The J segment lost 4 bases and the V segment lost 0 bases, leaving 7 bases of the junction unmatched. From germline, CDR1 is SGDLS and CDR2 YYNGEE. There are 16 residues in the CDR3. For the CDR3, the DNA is TGTGCCAGCAGCGTAGGGGCCAGCGGGACTTACAATGAGCAGTTCTTC. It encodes CASSVGASGTYNEQFF.

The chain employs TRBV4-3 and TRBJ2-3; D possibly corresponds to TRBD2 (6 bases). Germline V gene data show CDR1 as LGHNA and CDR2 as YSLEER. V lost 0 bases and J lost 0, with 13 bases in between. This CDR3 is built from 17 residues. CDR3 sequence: CASSQDGAGLSTDTQYF. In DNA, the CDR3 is TGCGCCAGCAGCCAAGATGGGGCGGGGCTTAGCACAGATACGCAGTATTTT.

CDR3 loop: CASSARPLAGDVDTQYF. CDR3 in DNA: TGTGCCAGCAGTGCTCGTCCCCTAGCGGGAGATGTGGATACGCAGTATTTT. This rearrangement joins TRBV6-1 to TRBJ2-3, with 10 bases identical to TRBD2. V was pared by 4 bases and J by 6 bases, with 13 bases of the junction left unmatched. The germline V gene has CDR1 MNHNS and CDR2 SASEGT. This CDR3 is 17 amino acids long.

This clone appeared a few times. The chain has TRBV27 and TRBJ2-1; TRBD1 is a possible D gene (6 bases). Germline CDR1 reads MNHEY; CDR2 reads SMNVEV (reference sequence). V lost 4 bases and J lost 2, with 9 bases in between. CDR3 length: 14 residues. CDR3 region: CASSSTGTYNEQFF. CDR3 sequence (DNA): TGTGCCAGCAGTTCCACAGGGACCTACAATGAGCAGTTCTTC.

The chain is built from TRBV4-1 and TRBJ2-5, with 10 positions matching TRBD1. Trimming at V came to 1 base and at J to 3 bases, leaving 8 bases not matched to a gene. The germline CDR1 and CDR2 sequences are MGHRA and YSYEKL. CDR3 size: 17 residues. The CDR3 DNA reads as TGCGCCAGCAGCCAAGGGCCCTCCGGGACAGGGGAAGAGACCCAGTACTTC. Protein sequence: CASSQGPSGTGEETQYF.

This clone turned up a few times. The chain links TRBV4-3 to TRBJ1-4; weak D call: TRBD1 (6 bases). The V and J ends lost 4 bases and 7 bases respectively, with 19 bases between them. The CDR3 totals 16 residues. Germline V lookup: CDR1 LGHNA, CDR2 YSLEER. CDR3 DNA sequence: TGCGCCAGCAGCCCAGCGTTAGGGACACCCATTGAAAAACTGTTTTTT. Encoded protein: CASSPALGTPIEKLFF.

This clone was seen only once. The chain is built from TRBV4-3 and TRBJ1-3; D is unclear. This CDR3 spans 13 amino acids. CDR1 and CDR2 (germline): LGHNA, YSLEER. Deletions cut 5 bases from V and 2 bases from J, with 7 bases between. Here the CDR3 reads CASSSRAGNTIYF. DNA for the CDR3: TGCGCCAGCAGCTCTCGGGCTGGAAACACCATATATTTT.

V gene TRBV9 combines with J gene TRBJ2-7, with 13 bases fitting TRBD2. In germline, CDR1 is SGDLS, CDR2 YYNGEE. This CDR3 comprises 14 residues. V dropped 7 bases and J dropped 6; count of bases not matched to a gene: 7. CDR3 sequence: CASGGLAGSSEQYF. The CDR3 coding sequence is TGTGCCAGCGGGGGACTAGCGGGATCTTCCGAGCAGTACTTC.

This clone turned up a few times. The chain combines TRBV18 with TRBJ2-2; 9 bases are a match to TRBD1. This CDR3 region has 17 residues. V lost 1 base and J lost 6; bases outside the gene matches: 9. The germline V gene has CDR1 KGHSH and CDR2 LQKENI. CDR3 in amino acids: CASSPRRTGEESGELFF. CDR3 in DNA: TGTGCCAGCTCACCACGACGGACAGGGGAAGAATCCGGGGAGCTGTTTTTT.

CDR3 nucleotide sequence: TGTGCCAGCAGCTTGGGGGCAGGGATCTCCAGAGAGACCCAGTACTTC. Protein product: CASSLGAGISRETQYF. The chain is built from TRBV5-6 and TRBJ2-5, with D perhaps TRBD1 (5 bases). Trimming stripped 0 bases from V and 4 bases from J, with 16 bases between. This CDR3 spans 16 amino acids. Germline CDR1 and CDR2: SGHDT and YYEEEE.

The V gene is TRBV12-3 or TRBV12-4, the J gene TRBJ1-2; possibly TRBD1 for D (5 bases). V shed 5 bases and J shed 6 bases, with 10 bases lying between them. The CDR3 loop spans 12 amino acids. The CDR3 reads CASSTGTHGYTF. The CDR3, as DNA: TGTGCCAGCAGTACAGGAACCCATGGCTACACCTTC.

CDR3 sequence: CASSFRGEAYKSNEQFF. The DNA for the CDR3 is TGTGCCAGCAGCTTCAGAGGGGAGGCTTACAAAAGCAATGAGCAGTTCTTC. V usage is TRBV9 and J usage is TRBJ2-1, with D possibly matching TRBD2 (6 bases). The length of the CDR3 is 17 residues. V lost 4 bases to trimming and J lost 6 bases, with 23 bases between them. Germline lookup yields CDR1 SGDLS and CDR2 YYNGEE.

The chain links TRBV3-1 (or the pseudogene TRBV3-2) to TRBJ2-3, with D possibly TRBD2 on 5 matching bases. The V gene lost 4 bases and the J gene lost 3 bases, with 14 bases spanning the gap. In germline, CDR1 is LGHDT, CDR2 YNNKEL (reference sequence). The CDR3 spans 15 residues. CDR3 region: CASSPGPGSTDTQYF. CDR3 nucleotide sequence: TGTGCCAGCAGCCCCGGCCCGGGGTCGACAGATACGCAGTATTTT.

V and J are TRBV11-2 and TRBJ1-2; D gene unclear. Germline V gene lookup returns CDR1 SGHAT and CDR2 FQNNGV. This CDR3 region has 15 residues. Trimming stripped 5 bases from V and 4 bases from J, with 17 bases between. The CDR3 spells CASSPGLGELYGYTF. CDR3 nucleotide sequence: TGTGCCAGCAGCCCCGGTCTCGGGGAGCTCTATGGCTACACCTTC.

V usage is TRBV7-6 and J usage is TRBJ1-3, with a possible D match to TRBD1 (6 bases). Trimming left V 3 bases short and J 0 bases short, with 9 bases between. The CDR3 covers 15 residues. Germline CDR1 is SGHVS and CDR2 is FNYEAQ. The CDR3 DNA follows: TGTGCCAGCAGCTTCGACAGGAGCTCTGGAAACACCATATATTTT. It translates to CASSFDRSSGNTIYF.

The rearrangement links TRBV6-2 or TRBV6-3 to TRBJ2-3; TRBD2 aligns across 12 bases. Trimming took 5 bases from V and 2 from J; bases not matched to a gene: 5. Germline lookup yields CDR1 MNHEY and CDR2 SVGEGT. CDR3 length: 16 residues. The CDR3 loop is CASSIRLAGDTDTQYF. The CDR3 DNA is TGTGCCAGCAGTATAAGACTAGCGGGGGACACAGATACGCAGTATTTT.

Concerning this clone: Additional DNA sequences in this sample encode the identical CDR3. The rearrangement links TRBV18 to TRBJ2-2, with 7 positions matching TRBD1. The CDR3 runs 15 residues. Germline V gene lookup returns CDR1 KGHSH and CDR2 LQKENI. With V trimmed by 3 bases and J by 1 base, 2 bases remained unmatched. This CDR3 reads CASSPQGVNTGELFF. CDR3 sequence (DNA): TGTGCCAGCTCACCTCAGGGGGTGAACACCGGGGAGCTGTTTTTT.

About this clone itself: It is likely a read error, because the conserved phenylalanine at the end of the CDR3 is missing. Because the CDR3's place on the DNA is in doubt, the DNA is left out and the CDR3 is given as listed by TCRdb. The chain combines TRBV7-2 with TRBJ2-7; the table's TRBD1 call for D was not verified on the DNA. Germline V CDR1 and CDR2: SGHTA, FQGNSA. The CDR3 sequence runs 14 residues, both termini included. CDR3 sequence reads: CASSLGAGTGSPKL.

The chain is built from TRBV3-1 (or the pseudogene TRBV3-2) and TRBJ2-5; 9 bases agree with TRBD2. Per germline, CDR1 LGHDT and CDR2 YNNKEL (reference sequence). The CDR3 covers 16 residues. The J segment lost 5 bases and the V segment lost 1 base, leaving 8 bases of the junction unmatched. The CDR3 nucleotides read TGTGCCAGCAGCCAAGCGGCTAGCGGGGTTTGGGAGACCCAGTACTTC. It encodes CASSQAASGVWETQYF.

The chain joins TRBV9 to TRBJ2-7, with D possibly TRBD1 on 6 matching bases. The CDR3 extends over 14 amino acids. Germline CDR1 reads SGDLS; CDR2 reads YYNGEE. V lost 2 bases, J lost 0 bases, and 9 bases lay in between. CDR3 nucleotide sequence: TGTGCCAGCAGCGTTGGGGGCAGCTCCTACGAGCAGTACTTC. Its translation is CASSVGGSSYEQYF.

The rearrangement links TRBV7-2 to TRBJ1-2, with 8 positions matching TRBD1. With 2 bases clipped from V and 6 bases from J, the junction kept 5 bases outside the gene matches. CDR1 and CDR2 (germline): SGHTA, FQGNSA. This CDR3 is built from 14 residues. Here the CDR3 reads CASSLWDRKDGYTF. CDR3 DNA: TGTGCCAGCAGCTTATGGGACAGGAAGGATGGCTACACCTTC.

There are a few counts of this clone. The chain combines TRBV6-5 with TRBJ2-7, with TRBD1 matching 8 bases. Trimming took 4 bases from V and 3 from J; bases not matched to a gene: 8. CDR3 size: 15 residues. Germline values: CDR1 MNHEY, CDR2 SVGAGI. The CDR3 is CASSWTGQGGYEQYF. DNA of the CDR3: TGTGCCAGCAGTTGGACCGGACAGGGTGGCTACGAGCAGTACTTC.

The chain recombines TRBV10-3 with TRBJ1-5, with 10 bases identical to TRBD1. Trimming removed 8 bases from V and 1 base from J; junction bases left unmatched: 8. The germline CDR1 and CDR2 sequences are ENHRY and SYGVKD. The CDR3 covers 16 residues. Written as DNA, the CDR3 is TGTGCCATCGGGACAGGGGAGGGTAGCAGCAATCAGCCCCAGCATTTT. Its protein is CAIGTGEGSSNQPQHF.